These T cell receptor beta chains were read from a single sample in a study of beta chain features in type 1 diabetes. Using immunoSEQ multiplex PCR, the repertoire was profiled, and TCRdb retains in-frame clones only, with some absent. The sample holds 100,000 to 150,000 clones, roughly 10% seen once. Specimen: central memory CD4+ T cells from blood. These receptors originate from a man aged 25 to 40 with type 1 diabetes. Each CDR3 is given with its conserved first and last residue. The D gene is left open where the match is weak. The size entry is marked missing in some rows and otherwise reads once, few, many or a size class.

d_gene	v_gene	abundance	j_gene	len	CDR3aa	CDR3nt
NA	TRBV5-8	few	TRBJ2-1	15	CASSLALSSYNEQFF	TGTGCCAGCAGCTTGGCATTGAGCTCCTACAATGAGCAGTTCTTC
TRBD1	TRBV7-9	few	TRBJ1-2	14	CASSPLGQGGRYTF	TGTGCCAGCAGCCCCCTGGGACAGGGAGGTCGCTACACCTTC
NA	TRBV11-1	few	TRBJ2-2	13	CASSLDAGLRLFF	TGTGCCAGCAGCTTAGACGCGGGATTGAGGCTGTTTTTT
TRBD2	TRBV9	NA	TRBJ2-6	18	CASSVGAGGSSGANVLTF	TGTGCCAGCAGCGTAGGAGCGGGGGGGAGCTCTGGGGCCAACGTCCTGACTTTC
NA	TRBV28	NA	TRBJ1-6	15	CASTLREFGNSPLHF	TGTGCCAGCACTCTGCGGGAATTTGGGAATTCACCCCTCCACTTT
NA	TRBV30	NA	TRBJ1-5	14	CAWSLGASNQPQHF	TGTGCCTGGAGTCTCGGAGCAAGCAATCAGCCCCAGCATTTT
NA	TRBV11-2	NA	TRBJ1-2	16	CASSFIRGSLKGGYTF	TGTGCCAGCAGTTTTATCAGGGGAAGTCTCAAGGGTGGCTACACCTTC
NA	TRBV13	NA	TRBJ2-7	13	CASSLGPGDEQYF	TGTGCCAGCAGCTTAGGGCCAGGGGACGAGCAGTACTTC
NA	TRBV11-2	few	TRBJ1-2	13	CASSSPRGYGYTF	TGTGCCAGCAGCTCCCCGCGGGGATATGGCTACACCTTC
NA	TRBV7-2	NA	TRBJ2-7	15	CASSLSLQRSYEQYF	TGTGCCAGCAGCCTTAGCCTTCAGCGGTCCTACGAGCAGTACTTC
TRBD1	TRBV18	NA	TRBJ1-2	14	CASSFLTGDNGYTF	TGTGCCAGCTCATTTCTTACAGGGGATAATGGCTACACCTTC
NA	TRBV7-9	NA	TRBJ2-2	15	CASSLQGVNTGELFF	TGTGCCAGCAGCTTACAGGGTGTGAACACCGGGGAGCTGTTTTTT
TRBD2	TRBV30	NA	TRBJ2-3	13	CAWGLAGADTQYF	TGTGCCTGGGGACTAGCGGGGGCGGATACGCAGTATTTT
NA	TRBV7-9	many	TRBJ2-5	11	CASSPAKTQYF	TGTGCCAGCAGCCCCGCGAAGACCCAGTACTTC
NA	TRBV14	few	TRBJ2-2	14	CASSQTARTGELFF	TGTGCCAGCAGCCAGACCGCGCGGACCGGGGAGCTGTTTTTT
TRBD2	TRBV2	few	TRBJ2-5	16	CASSEARLAGVETQYF	TGTGCCAGCAGTGAAGCCCGGCTCGCGGGGGTGGAAACCCAGTACTTC
TRBD1	TRBV5-1	NA	TRBJ2-7	14	CASSLVPRTGEQYF	TGCGCCAGCAGCTTGGTTCCGCGGACAGGGGAGCAGTACTTC
TRBD1	TRBV6-6	NA	TRBJ2-3	11	CASSSGGTQYF	TGTGCCAGCAGCTCAGGGGGTACGCAGTATTTT
TRBD2	TRBV7-7	NA	TRBJ2-5	16	CASSMTSGGAWETQYF	TGTGCTAGCAGCATGACTAGCGGGGGGGCCTGGGAGACCCAGTACTTC
NA	TRBV5-6	few	TRBJ1-2	13	CASSTGVSYGYTF	TGTGCCAGCAGCACGGGAGTCAGCTATGGCTACACCTTC
TRBD1	TRBV2	few	TRBJ2-2	13	CASSRQGTGELFF	TGTGCCAGCAGTCGACAGGGGACCGGGGAGCTGTTTTTT
TRBD1	TRBV14	NA	TRBJ2-7	15	CASSQTDRGRYEQYF	TGTGCCAGCAGCCAGACGGACAGGGGGCGGTACGAGCAGTACTTC
NA	TRBV14	NA	TRBJ1-1	15	CASSQMASLNTEAFF	TGTGCCAGCAGCCAAATGGCTTCTTTGAACACTGAAGCTTTCTTT
TRBD2	TRBV10-3	NA	TRBJ2-5	16	CAISTSSGGNQETQYF	TGTGCCATCAGTACTTCTAGCGGGGGTAACCAAGAGACCCAGTACTTC
NA	TRBV7-8	few	TRBJ2-7	15	CASSLGQAPSYEQYF	TGTGCCAGCAGCTTGGGTCAGGCCCCTTCCTACGAGCAGTACTTC
TRBD1	TRBV5-4	NA	TRBJ2-6	17	CASGSGGWYSGANVLTF	TGTGCCAGCGGGTCAGGGGGATGGTATTCTGGGGCCAACGTCCTGACTTTC
NA	TRBV14	few	TRBJ1-6	15	CASSQNVQLNSPLHF	TGTGCCAGCAGTCAGAACGTGCAGTTGAATTCACCCCTCCACTTT
TRBD1	TRBV5-4	few	TRBJ1-6	14	CASSGDRFNSPLHF	TGTGCCAGCAGCGGGGACAGATTTAATTCACCCCTCCACTTT
NA	TRBV29-1	NA	TRBJ2-5	13	CSVRPGRDETQYF	TGCAGCGTCCGCCCAGGCAGAGACGAGACCCAGTACTTC
TRBD2	TRBV30	NA	TRBJ2-5	15	CAWSRTSGGQETQYF	TGTGCCTGGAGTCGGACTAGCGGGGGACAAGAGACCCAGTACTTC
NA	TRBV13	few	TRBJ2-7	15	CASSPSGQRRYEQYF	TGTGCCAGCAGCCCCTCCGGACAGCGGAGATACGAGCAGTACTTC
NA	TRBV11-2	few	TRBJ2-7	16	CASSSRTIRPGYEQYF	TGTGCCAGCAGCTCCCGGACTATCCGACCGGGCTACGAGCAGTACTTC
NA	TRBV6-6	NA	TRBJ1-4	11	CASGRYEKLFF	TGTGCCAGCGGTCGGTATGAAAAACTGTTTTTT
NA	TRBV20-1	many	TRBJ1-3	11	CSAPIGNTIYF	TGCAGTGCCCCAATCGGAAACACCATATATTTT
NA	TRBV28	NA	TRBJ1-2	13	CASSLSQDYGYTF	TGTGCCAGCAGTTTAAGCCAGGACTATGGCTACACCTTC
TRBD1	TRBV7-3	NA	TRBJ2-5	14	CASSASGTGETQYF	TGTGCCAGCAGCGCCTCCGGGACAGGGGAGACCCAGTACTTC
NA	TRBV21-1	many	TRBJ1-2	15	CASNAVSARGYGYTF	TGTGCCAGCAACGCGGTGTCGGCAAGGGGCTATGGCTACACCTTC
NA	TRBV7-9	few	TRBJ2-5	14	CASSLSRGPATQYF	TGTGCCAGCAGCTTATCGCGGGGGCCTGCGACCCAGTACTTC